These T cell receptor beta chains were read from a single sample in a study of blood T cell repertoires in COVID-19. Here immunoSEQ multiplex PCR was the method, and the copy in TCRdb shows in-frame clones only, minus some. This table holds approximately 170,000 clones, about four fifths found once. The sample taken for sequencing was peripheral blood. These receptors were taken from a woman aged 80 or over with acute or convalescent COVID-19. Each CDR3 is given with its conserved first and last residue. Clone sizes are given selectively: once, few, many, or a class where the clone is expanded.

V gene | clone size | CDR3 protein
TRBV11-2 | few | CASSLASRGSSYNEQFF
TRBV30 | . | CAWISGTGVDEQYF
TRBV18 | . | CASSPPVGVAYNEQFF
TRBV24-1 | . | CATSDYHRGLGETQYF
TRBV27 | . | CASSPGTGSPNYGYTF
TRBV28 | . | CASSPGDTEAFF
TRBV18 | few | CASSRDTPNYGYTF
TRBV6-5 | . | CASSYGGSRDTQYF
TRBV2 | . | CASSEETRDRVNGYTF
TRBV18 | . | CASSPVAGKNTEAFF
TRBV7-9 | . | CASSLSGQRSDTQYF
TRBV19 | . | CASSSTGGNQPQHF
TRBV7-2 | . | CASSSRQGLTDTQYF
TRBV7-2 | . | CASSFRKGLYEQYF
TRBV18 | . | CASSPETGELSEAFF
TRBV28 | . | CASSLTGQVGRYGYTF
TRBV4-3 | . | CASSQEESGVGETQYF
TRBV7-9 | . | CASSPHRTSTDTQYF
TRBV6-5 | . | CASMLDRSTDTQYF
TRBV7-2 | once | CASSPSGQGKTQYF
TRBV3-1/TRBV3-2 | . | CASSQEALRLAKNGEQFF
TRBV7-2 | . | CASSLDPRGYEQYF
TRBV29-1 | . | CSVADTASGNTIYF
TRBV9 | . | CASSPSTSGKVQETQYF
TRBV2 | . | CASSEVRTSGRARETQYF
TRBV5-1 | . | CASSFSPDSGDGYTF
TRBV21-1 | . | CASTRGSGAAETQYF
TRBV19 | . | CASRRGMEAGELFF
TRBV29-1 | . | CSVEDKAGGPYTQYF
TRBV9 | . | CASSADINSPLHF
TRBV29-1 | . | CSVGTGAGVFF
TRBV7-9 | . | CASRSLDRAGHGELFF
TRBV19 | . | CASSPGGNQPQHF
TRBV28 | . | CASSLWSPGGAGNTGELFF
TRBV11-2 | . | CASSSGTSGSHEQYF
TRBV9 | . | CASSADSRTGGFNYEQYF
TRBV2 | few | CASSTRAVDGELFF